These T cell receptor beta chains were read from a single sample in a study of blood T cell repertoires in COVID-19. Sequencing was performed with immunoSEQ multiplex PCR; in TCRdb, only in-frame clones are kept and a portion is missing. The sample contains about 240,000 clones, roughly four fifths of which appear only once. What was sequenced was peripheral blood. The receptor source for this set is a woman in her 70s with acute or convalescent COVID-19. Both conserved end residues are part of each CDR3. Each record gives: clone size, V gene, D gene, J gene, CDR3 protein, CDR3 DNA. A D gene is named only where the DNA matches it firmly. A row's size may be missing; if present it is once, few, many or a size class.

>few|TRBV21-1|.|TRBJ1-5
CASSRYRGGQPQHF
TGTGCCAGCAGCAGATACAGGGGGGGTCAGCCCCAGCATTTT
>.|TRBV2|.|TRBJ2-2
CASSALGANTGELFF
TGTGCCAGCAGTGCTCTAGGAGCGAACACCGGGGAGCTGTTTTTT
>.|TRBV28|TRBD1|TRBJ1-3
CASSLSGQGRNTIYF
TGTGCCAGCAGTTTATCCGGACAGGGAAGGAACACCATATATTTT
>.|TRBV27|.|TRBJ1-6
CASSFGNYNSPLHF
TGTGCCAGCAGTTTCGGGAACTATAATTCACCCCTCCACTTT
>.|TRBV9|.|TRBJ1-4
CASSVEGGNEKLFF
TGTGCCAGCAGCGTAGAGGGAGGCAATGAAAAACTGTTTTTT
>.|TRBV9|TRBD2|TRBJ2-1
CASSLLAGGYNEQFF
TGTGCCAGCAGCCTACTAGCGGGGGGTTACAATGAGCAGTTCTTC
>few|TRBV28|.|TRBJ1-4
CASSPGINEKLFF
TGTGCCAGCAGTCCGGGGATTAATGAAAAACTGTTTTTT
>.|TRBV7-2|TRBD1|TRBJ1-1
CASSSDRGQGAFF
TGTGCCAGCAGCTCAGACAGGGGGCAAGGAGCTTTCTTT
>.|TRBV5-1|.|TRBJ2-6
CATADNTGDVLTF
TGCGCCACCGCCGACAACACAGGAGACGTCCTGACTTTC
>.|TRBV7-2|TRBD1|TRBJ1-6
CASSSGGSPLHF
TGTGCCAGCAGCTCAGGGGGATCACCCCTCCACTTT
>.|TRBV28|TRBD1|TRBJ1-2
CASSSSRDRGDGYTF
TGTGCCAGCAGTTCTTCCCGGGACAGGGGAGATGGCTACACCTTC
>.|TRBV3-1/TRBV3-2|.|TRBJ2-1
CASSPWSTANNEQFF
TGTGCCAGCAGCCCGTGGTCGACAGCGAACAATGAGCAGTTCTTC
>.|TRBV6-5|TRBD1|TRBJ1-2
CASSSPGTGAYGYTF
TGTGCCAGCAGCAGTCCCGGGACAGGAGCCTATGGCTACACCTTC
>.|TRBV6-6|.|TRBJ2-1
CAIRGMRGKSYNEQFF
TGTGCCATAAGGGGTATGAGAGGCAAATCCTACAATGAGCAGTTCTTC
>.|TRBV28|TRBD1|TRBJ1-5
CASSPRTGNNQPQHF
TGTGCCAGCAGCCCAAGGACAGGGAACAATCAGCCCCAGCATTTT
>.|TRBV19|.|TRBJ1-2
CASSINSGQYGYTF
TGTGCCAGTAGTATAAATTCTGGCCAATATGGCTACACCTTC